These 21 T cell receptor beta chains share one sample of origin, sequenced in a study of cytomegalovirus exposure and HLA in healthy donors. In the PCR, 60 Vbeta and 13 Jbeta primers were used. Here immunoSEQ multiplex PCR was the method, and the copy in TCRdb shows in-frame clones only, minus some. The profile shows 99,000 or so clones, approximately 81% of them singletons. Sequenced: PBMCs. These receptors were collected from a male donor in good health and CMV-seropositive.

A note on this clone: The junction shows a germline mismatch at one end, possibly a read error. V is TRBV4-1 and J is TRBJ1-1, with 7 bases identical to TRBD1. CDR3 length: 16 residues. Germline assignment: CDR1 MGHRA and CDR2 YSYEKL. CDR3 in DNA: TGCGCCAGCAGCTACAGGGGAACCCCATCGAACGCTGAAGCTTTCTTT. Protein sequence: CASSYRGTPSNAEAFF.

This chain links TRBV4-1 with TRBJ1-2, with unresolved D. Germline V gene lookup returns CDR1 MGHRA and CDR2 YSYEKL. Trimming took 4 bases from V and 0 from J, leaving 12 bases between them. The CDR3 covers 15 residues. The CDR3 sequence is CASSPQASTNYGYTF. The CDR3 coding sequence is TGCGCCAGCAGCCCCCAGGCTTCCACTAACTATGGCTACACCTTC.

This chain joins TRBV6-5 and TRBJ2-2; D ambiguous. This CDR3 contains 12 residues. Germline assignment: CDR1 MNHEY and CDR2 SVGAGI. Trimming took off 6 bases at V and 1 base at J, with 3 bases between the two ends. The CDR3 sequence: CASSQNTGELFF. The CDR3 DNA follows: TGTGCCAGCAGCCAGAACACCGGGGAGCTGTTTTTT.

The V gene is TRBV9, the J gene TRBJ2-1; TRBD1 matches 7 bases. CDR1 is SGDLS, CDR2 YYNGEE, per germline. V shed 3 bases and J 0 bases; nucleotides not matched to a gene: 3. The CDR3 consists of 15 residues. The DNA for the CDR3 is TGTGCCAGCAGCGGCAGGGGGATCTCCTACAATGAGCAGTTCTTC. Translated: CASSGRGISYNEQFF.

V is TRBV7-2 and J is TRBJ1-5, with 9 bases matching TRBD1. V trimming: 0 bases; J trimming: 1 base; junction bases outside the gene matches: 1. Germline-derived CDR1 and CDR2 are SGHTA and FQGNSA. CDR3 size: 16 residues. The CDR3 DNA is TGTGCCAGCAGCTTAGCGGGGACAGGGAGCAATCAGCCCCAGCATTTT. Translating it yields CASSLAGTGSNQPQHF.

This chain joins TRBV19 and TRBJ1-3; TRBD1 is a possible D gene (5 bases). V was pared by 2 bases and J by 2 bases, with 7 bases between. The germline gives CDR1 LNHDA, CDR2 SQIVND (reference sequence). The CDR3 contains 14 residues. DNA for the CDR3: TGTGCCAGTAGTATACAGGGCCCTGGAAACACCATATATTTT. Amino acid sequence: CASSIQGPGNTIYF.

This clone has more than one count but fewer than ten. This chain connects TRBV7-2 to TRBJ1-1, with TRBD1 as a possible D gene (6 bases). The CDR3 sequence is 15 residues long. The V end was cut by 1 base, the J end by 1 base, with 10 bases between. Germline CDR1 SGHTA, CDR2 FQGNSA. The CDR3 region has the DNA TGTGCCAGCAGCTTAGATGGCAGGGGGAACACTGAAGCTTTCTTT. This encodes CASSLDGRGNTEAFF.

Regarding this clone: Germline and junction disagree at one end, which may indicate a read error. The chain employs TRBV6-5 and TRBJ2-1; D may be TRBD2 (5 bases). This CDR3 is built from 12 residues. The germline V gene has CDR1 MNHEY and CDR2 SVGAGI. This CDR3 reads CASSYSSGERVF. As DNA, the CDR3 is TGTGCCAGCAGTTACTCGAGTGGGGAGAGGGTCTTC.

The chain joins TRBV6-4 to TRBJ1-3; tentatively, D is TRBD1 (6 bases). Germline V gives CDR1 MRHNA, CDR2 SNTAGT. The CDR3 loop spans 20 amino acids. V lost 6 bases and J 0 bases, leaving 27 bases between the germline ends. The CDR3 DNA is TGTGCCAGCAGGAGTTCTGGGGACATGAAAATTTTGAGCTCTGGAAACACCATATATTTT. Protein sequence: CASRSSGDMKILSSGNTIYF.

The CDR3 spells CASSAETGLGYTF. CDR3 DNA sequence: TGTGCCAGCAGCGCGGAGACAGGGTTAGGCTACACCTTC. J is TRBJ1-2 and V is TRBV7-2, with TRBD1 matching 7 bases. The CDR3 has 13 amino acids. Germline-derived CDR1 and CDR2 are SGHTA and FQGNSA. The V gene end was trimmed by 5 bases and the J gene end by 8 bases; junction bases not matched to a gene: 8.

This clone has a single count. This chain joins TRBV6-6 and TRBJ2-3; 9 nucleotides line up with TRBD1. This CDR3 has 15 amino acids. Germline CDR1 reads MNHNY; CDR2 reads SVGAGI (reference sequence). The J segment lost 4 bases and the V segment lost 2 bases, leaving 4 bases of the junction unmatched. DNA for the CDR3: TGTGCCAGCAGTTACGGGACAGGGTCCCCAGATACGCAGTATTTT. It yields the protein CASSYGTGSPDTQYF.

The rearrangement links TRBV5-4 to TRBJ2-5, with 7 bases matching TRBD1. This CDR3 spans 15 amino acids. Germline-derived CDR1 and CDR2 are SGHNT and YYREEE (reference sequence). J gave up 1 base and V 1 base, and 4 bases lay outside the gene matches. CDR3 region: CASSLSGQAQETQYF. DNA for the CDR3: TGTGCCAGCAGCTTGTCTGGACAGGCCCAAGAGACCCAGTACTTC.

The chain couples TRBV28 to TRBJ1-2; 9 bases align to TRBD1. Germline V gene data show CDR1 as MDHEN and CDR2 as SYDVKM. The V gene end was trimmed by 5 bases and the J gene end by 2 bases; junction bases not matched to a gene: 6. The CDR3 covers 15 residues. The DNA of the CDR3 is TGTGCCAGCAGTCCCCCGGGACAGGGAAACTATGGCTACACCTTC. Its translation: CASSPPGQGNYGYTF.

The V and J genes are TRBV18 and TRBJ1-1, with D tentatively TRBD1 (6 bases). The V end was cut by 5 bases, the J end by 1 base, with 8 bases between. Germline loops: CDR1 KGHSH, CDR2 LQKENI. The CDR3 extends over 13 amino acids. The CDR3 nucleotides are TGTGCCAGCTCAGTGACAGGGAACACTGAAGCTTTCTTT. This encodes CASSVTGNTEAFF. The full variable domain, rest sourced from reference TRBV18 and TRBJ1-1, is NAGVMQNPRHLVRRRGQEARLRCSPMKGHSHVYWYRQLPEEGLKFMVYLQKENIIDESGMPKERFSAEFPKEGPSILRIQQVVRGDSAAYFCASSVTGNTEAFFGQGTRLTVV.

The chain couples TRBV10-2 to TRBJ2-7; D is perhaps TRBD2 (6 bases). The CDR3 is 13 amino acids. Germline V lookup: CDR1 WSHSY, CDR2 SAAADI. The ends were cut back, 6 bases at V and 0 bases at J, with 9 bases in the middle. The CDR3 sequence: CASRGDFSYEQYF. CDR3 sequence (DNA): TGCGCCAGCAGGGGGGACTTCTCCTACGAGCAGTACTTC.

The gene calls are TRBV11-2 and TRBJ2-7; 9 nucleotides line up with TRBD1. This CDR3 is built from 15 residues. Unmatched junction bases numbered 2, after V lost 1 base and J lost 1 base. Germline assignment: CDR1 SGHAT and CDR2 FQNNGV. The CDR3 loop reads CASSLVDRGSYEQYF. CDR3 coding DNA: TGTGCCAGCAGCTTAGTAGACAGGGGGTCCTACGAGCAGTACTTC.

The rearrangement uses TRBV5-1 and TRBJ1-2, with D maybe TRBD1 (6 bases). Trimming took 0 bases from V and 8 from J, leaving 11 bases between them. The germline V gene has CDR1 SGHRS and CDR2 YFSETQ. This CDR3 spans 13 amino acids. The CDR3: CASSLDRAGGYTF. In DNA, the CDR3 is TGCGCCAGCAGCTTGGACAGGGCTGGCGGCTACACCTTC.

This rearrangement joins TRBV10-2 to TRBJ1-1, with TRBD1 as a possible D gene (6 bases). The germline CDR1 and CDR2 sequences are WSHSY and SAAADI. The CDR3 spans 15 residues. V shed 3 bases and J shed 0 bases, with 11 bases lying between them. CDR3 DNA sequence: TGCGCCAGCAGTGACTCCGGGACACTGAACACTGAAGCTTTCTTT. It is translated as CASSDSGTLNTEAFF.

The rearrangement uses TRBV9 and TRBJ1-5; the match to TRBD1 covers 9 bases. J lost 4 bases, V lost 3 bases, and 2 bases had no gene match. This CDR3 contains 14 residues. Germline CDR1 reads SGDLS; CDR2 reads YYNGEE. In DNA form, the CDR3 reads TGTGCCAGCAGCGCCGGGACAGGGAATCAGCCCCAGCATTTT. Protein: CASSAGTGNQPQHF. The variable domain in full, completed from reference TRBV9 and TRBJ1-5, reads DSGVTQTPKHLITATGQRVTLRCSPRSGDLSVYWYQQSLDQGLQFLIQYYNGEERAKGNILERFSAQQFPDLHSELNLSSLELGDSALYFCASSAGTGNQPQHFGDGTRLSIL.

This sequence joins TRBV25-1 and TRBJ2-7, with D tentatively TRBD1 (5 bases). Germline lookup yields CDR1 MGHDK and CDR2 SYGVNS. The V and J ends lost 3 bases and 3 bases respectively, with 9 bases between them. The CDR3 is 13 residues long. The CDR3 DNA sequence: TGTGCCAGCAGTGACAGGGAAAGCTACGAGCAGTACTTC. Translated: CASSDRESYEQYF.

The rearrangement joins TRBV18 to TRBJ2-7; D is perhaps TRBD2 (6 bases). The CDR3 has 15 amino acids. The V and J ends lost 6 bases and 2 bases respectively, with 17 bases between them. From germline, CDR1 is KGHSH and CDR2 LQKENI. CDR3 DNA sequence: TGTGCCAGCTCCCCGGCCGGGACTTATGCCTACGAGCAGTACTTC. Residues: CASSPAGTYAYEQYF.